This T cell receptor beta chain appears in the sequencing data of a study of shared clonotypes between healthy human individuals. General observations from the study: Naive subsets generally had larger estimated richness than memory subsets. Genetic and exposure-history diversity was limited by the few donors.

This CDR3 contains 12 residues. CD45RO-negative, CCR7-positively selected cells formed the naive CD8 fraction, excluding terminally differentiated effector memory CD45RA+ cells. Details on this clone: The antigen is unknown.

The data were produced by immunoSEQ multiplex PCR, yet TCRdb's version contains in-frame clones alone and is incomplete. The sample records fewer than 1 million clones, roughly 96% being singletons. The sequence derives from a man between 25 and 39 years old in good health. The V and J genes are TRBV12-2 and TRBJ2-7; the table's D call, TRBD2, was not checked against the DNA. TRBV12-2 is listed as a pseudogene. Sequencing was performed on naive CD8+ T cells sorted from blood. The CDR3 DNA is TGTGCAAGTCAGGCCGGGACCTACGAGCAGTACTTC. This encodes CASQAGTYEQYF.